Below are 8 T cell receptor beta chains sequenced from a single sample in a study of T-cell memory formation after mild COVID-19. MiXCR, applied by TCRdb to the 5' RACE reads, yields one record per CDR3 protein. Of 500,000 to 650,000 distinct CDR3 sequences listed, about 20% are singletons. Input material: PBMCs or a T cell subset sorted from them (not recorded which). All receptors come from an adult woman who had mild COVID-19 (a few samples of this study predate the infection). Cell type and time point are not known.

The chain is built from TRBV6-5 and TRBJ1-5, with 7 bases aligning to TRBD1. This CDR3 has 15 residues. V shed 4 bases and J 5 bases; nucleotides not matched to a gene: 8. Germline CDR1 MNHEY, CDR2 SVGAGI. CDR3 DNA: TGTGCCAGCAGTTTCTCACAGGGGAAGGATCAGCCCCAGCATTTT. This translates into CASSFSQGKDQPQHF.

This clonotype has only a few counts. The chain has TRBV2 and TRBJ1-3; D not resolved. The CDR3 extends over 17 amino acids. V dropped 8 bases and J dropped 0 bases, with 20 bases sitting between them. CDR1 is SNHLY, CDR2 FYNNEI, per germline. This CDR3 is CASFNSLHLSSGNTIYF. The CDR3 DNA sequence: TGTGCCAGCTTCAACAGCTTACACTTGAGCTCTGGAAACACCATATATTTT. The full variable domain, with the rest looked up from reference TRBV2 and TRBJ1-3, is EPEVTQTPSHQVTQMGQEVILRCVPISNHLYFYWYRQILGQKVEFLVSFYNNEISEKSEIFDDQFSVERPDGSNFTLKIRSTKLEDSAMYFCASFNSLHLSSGNTIYFGEGSWLTVV.

The rearrangement joins TRBV5-6 to TRBJ1-3; 11 bases align to TRBD1. The V gene end was trimmed by 4 bases and the J gene end by 3 bases; junction bases not matched to a gene: 15. The CDR3 is 19 amino acids. Per the germline V gene, CDR1 is SGHDT and CDR2 is YYEEEE. The CDR3: CASSATLWTGGVFGNTIYF. CDR3 sequence (DNA): TGTGCCAGCAGCGCTACCCTCTGGACAGGGGGCGTTTTTGGAAACACCATATATTTT.

This clonotype was found a few times. V usage is TRBV7-8 and J usage is TRBJ2-1; D is unresolved. Between the trimmed V and J ends, which lost 4 bases and 7 bases, there was a span of 11 bases. The CDR3 runs 13 residues. CDR1 is SGHVS and CDR2 is FQNEAQ in the germline V gene. DNA for the CDR3: TGTGCCAGCAGCTCCCGGACGTTGAATGAGCAGTTCTTC. Protein product: CASSSRTLNEQFF. Looking up the rest from reference TRBV7-8 and TRBJ2-1 gives the full variable domain: GAGVSQSPRYKVAKRGQDVALRCDPISGHVSLFWYQQALGQGPEFLTYFQNEAQLDKSGLPSDRFFAERPEGSVSTLKIQRTQQEDSAVYLCASSSRTLNEQFFGPGTRLTVL.

The chain uses TRBV29-1 and TRBJ2-1; 7 nucleotides agree with TRBD1. The V segment lost 4 bases and the J segment 4 bases; nucleotides outside the gene matches: 10. The CDR3 is 15 residues long. Germline V lookup: CDR1 SQVTM, CDR2 ANQGSEA. CDR3 coding DNA: TGCAGCGTTGGGGGGACAGAGAACGTATACAATGAGCAGTTCTTC. The encoded protein is CSVGGTENVYNEQFF.

This clonotype was seen ten or more times. The chain employs TRBV20-1 and TRBJ2-3; D might be TRBD1 or TRBD2, each matching 5 bases. Germline loops: CDR1 DFQATT, CDR2 SNEGSKA (reference sequence). The CDR3 is made up of 17 amino acids. V lost 0 bases and J lost 4, with 20 bases in between. CDR3 region: CSARDGDRGFSADTQYF. The CDR3 nucleotides read TGCAGTGCTAGAGATGGGGACCGTGGTTTTTCGGCAGATACGCAGTATTTT.

This clonotype came up a few times. The DNA of the CDR3 is TGTGCCAGCAGCCCTCCCGGACGGAGGAGCTCCTACAATGAGCAGTTCTTC. It translates to CASSPPGRRSSYNEQFF. The chain carries TRBV28 and TRBJ2-1; possible D gene TRBD2, 5 bases. The length of the CDR3 is 17 residues. CDR1 MDHEN and CDR2 SYDVKM come from the germline V gene. The V and J ends lost 6 bases and 0 bases respectively, with 18 bases between them.

The chain uses TRBV20-1 and TRBJ2-7, with TRBD2 matching over 9 bases. CDR3 length: 16 residues. Germline V lookup: CDR1 DFQATT, CDR2 SNEGSKA (reference sequence). V shed 2 bases, J shed 5 bases, and the junction held 13 bases outside the gene matches. The CDR3 reads CSARSVAGALGNEQYF. CDR3 DNA: TGCAGTGCTAGATCCGTAGCGGGAGCCCTCGGGAACGAGCAGTACTTC.